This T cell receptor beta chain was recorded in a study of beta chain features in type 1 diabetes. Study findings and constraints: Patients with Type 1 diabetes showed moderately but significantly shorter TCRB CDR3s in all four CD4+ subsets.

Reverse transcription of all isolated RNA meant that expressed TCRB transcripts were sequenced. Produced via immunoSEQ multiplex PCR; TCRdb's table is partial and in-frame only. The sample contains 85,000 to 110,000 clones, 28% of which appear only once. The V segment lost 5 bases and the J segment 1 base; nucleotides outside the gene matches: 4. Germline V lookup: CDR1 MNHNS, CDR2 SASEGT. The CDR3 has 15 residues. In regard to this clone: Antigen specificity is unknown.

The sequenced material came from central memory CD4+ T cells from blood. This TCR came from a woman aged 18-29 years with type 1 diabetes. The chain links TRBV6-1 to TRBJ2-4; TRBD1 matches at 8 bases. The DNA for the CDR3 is TGTGCCAGCAGTTCAGGGGGCGCTGCCAAAAACATTCAGTACTTC. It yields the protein CASSSGGAAKNIQYF.